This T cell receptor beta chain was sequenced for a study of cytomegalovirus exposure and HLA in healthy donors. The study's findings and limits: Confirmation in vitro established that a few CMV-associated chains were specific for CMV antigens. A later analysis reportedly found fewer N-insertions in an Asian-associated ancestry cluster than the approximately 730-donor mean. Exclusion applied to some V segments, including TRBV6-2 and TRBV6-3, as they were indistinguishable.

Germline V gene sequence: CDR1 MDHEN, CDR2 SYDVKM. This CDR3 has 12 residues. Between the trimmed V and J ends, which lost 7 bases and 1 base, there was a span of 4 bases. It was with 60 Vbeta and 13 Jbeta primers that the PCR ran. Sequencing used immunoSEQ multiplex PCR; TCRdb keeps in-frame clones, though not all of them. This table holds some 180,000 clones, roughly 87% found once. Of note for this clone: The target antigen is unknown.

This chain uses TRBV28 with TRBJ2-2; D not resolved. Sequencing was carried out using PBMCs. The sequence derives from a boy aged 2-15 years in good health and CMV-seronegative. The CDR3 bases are TGTGCCAGCACGTTGAACACCGGGGAGCTGTTTTTT. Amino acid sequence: CASTLNTGELFF.